This T cell receptor (beta chain) was found in a study of cytomegalovirus exposure and HLA in healthy donors. This PCR relied on a set of 60 Vbeta primers and 13 Jbeta primers. Sequencing was performed with immunoSEQ multiplex PCR; in TCRdb, only in-frame clones are kept and a portion is missing. The top ten hold under 2% of the sample, which has around 150,000 clones, 76% seen once. CDR3 length: 14 amino acids. Trimming at V came to 5 bases and at J to 1 base, leaving 4 bases not matched to a gene. Germline-derived CDR1 and CDR2 are SEHNR and FQNEAQ (reference sequence). What was sequenced was PBMCs. This TCR came from a female donor in good health and CMV-seropositive. J is TRBJ2-7 and V is TRBV7-9; TRBD1 agrees at 8 bases. The DNA of the CDR3 is TGTGCCAGCAGCCCCGGGACAGGTTCCTACGAGCAGTACTTC. Translated: CASSPGTGSYEQYF.